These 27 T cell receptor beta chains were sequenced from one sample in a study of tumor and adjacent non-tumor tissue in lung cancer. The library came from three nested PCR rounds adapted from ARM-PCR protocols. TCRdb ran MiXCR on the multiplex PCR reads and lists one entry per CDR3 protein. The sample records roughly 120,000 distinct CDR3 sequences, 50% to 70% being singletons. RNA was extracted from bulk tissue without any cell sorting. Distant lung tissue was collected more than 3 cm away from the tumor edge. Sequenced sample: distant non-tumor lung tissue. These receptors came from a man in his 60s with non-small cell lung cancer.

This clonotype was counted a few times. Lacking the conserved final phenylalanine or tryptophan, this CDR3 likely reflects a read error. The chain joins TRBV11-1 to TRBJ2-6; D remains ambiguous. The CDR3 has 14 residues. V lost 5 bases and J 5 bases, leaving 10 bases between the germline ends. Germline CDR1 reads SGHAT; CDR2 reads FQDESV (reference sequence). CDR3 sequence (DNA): TGTGCCAGCAGCCCGTTTCCTCGGGCCAACGTCCTGACTTTA. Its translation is CASSPFPRANVLTL.

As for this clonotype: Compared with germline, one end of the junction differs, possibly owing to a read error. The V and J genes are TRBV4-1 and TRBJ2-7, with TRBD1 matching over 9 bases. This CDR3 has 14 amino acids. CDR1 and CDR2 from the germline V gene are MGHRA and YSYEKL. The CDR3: CASSLRQGVSKQCF. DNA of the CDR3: TGCGCCAGCAGCCTTCGACAGGGGGTGAGCAAGCAGTGCTTC.

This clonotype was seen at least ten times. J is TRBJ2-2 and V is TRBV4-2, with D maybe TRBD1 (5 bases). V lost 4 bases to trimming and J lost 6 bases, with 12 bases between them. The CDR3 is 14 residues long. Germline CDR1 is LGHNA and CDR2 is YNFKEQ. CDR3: CASSLREGAGELFF. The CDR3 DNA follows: TGTGCCAGCAGCCTCCGAGAAGGGGCCGGGGAGCTGTTTTTT.

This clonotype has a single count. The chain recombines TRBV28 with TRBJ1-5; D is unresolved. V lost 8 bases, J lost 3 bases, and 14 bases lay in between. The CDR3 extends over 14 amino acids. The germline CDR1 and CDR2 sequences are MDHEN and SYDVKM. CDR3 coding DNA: TGTGCCAGCTACAAGCCGCGACACAATCAGCCCCAGCATTTT. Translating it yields CASYKPRHNQPQHF.

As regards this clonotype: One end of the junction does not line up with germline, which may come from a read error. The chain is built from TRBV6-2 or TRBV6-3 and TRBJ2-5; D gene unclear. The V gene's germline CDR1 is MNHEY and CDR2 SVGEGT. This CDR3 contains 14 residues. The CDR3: CASSFPDDQETQYF. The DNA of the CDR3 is TGTGCCAGTAGTTTTCCGGACGACCAAGAGACCCAGTACTTC.

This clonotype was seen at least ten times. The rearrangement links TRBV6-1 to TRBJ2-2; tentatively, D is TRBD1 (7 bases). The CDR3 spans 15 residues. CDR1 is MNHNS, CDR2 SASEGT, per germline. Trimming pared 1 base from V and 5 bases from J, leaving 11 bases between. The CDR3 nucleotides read TGTGCCAGCAGTGAAGGCGGGACAGAGACCGGGGAGCTGTTTTTT. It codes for CASSEGGTETGELFF.

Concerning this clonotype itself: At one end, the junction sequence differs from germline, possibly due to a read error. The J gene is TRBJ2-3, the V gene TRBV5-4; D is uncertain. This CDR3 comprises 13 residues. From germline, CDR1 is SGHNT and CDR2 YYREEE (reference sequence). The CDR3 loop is CANSPQSTDMQYF. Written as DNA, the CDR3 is TGTGCCAACAGCCCCCAAAGCACAGATATGCAGTATTTT.

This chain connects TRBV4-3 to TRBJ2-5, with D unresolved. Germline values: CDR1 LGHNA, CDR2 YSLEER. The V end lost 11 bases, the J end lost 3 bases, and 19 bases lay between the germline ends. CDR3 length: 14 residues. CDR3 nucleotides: TGCGCCGGCAACCAAGTTTACCGAGAAGAGACCCAGTACTTC. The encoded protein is CAGNQVYREETQYF.

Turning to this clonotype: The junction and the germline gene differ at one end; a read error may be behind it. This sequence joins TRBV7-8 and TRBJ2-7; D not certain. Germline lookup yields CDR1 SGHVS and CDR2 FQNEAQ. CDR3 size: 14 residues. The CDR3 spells CAISLDGPFDEQYF. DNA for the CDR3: TGTGCCATCAGCTTAGACGGCCCGTTCGACGAGCAGTACTTC.

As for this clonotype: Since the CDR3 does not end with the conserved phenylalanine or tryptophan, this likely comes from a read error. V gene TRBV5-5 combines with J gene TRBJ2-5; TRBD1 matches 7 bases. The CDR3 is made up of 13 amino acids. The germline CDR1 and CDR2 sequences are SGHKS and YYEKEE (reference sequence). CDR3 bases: TGTCCCAGCAACGTGACAGGGTGGGAGACCCAGTACCTC. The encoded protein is CPSNVTGWETQYL.

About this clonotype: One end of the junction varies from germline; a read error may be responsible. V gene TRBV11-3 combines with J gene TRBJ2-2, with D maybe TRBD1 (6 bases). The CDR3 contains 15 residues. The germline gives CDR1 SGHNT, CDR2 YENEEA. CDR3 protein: CASSEELWDTGELFF. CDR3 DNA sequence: TGTGCCAGCAGCGAAGAACTTTGGGACACCGGGGAGCTGTTTTTC.

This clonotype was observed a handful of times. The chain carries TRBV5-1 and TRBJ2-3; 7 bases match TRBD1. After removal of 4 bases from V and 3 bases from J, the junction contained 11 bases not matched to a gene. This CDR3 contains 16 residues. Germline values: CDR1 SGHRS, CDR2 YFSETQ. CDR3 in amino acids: CASSADRTPGTDTQYF. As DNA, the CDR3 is TGCGCCAGCAGCGCGGACAGGACCCCCGGAACAGATACGCAGTATTTT.

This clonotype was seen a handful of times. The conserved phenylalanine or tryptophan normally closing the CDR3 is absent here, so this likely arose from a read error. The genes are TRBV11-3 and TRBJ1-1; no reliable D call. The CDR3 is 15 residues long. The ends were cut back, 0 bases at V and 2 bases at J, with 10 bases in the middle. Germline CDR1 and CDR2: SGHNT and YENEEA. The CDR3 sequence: CASSLDRLGNTEAFS. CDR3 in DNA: TGTGCCAGCAGCTTAGATCGCCTGGGCAACACTGAAGCTTTCTCT.

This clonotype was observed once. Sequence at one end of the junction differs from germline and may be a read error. The CDR3 reads CASSYSIVDEQFF. The CDR3 nucleotides read TGTGCTAGCAGTTACTCGATAGTGGATGAGCAGTTCTTC. The V and J genes are TRBV6-2 or TRBV6-3 and TRBJ2-1, with D unclear. The CDR3 consists of 13 residues. Germline assignment: CDR1 MNHEY and CDR2 SVGEGT.

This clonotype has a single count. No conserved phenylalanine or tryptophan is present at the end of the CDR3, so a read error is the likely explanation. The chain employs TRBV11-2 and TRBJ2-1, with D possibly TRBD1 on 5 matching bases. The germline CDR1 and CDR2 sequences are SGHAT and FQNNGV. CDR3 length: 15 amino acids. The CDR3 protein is CAGSLTGSSYNDQFS. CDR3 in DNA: TGTGCCGGCAGCTTAACAGGCAGCTCCTACAATGATCAGTTCTCC.

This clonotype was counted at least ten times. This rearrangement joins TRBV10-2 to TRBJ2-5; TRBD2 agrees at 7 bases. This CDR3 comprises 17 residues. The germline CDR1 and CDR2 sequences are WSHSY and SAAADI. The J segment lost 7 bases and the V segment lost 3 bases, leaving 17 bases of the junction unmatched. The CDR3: CASSDLIQGSSGGTQYF. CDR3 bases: TGCGCCAGCAGTGACCTGATCCAAGGGAGTTCGGGGGGGACCCAGTACTTC.

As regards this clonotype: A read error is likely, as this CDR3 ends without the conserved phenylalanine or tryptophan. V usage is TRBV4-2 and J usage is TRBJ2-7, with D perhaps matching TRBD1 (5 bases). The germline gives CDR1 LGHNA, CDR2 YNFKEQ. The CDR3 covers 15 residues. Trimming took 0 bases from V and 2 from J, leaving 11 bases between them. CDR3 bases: TGTGCCAGCAGCCAAGACCTACAGGTGCCCTACGAGCAGTACCTC. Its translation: CASSQDLQVPYEQYL.

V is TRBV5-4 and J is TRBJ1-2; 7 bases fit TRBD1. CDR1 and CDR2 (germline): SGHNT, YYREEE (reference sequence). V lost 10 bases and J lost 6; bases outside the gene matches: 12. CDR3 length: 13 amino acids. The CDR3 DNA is TGTGCCTGCAACTTGAAGGGGGCAGATGGCTACACCTTC. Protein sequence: CACNLKGADGYTF.

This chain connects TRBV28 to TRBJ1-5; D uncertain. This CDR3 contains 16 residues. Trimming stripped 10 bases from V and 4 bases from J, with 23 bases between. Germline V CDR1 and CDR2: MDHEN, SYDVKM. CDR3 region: CAIASPQDPRNQPQHF. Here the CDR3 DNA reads TGTGCCATCGCTTCCCCTCAGGACCCTAGGAATCAGCCCCAGCATTTT.

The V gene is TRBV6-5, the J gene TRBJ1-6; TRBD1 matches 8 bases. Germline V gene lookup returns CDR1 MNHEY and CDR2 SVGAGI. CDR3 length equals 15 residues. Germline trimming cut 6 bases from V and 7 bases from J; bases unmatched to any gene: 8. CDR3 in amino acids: CASRATSGGNSPLHF. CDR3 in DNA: TGTGCCAGCAGAGCTACTTCAGGGGGCAATTCACCCCTCCACTTT.

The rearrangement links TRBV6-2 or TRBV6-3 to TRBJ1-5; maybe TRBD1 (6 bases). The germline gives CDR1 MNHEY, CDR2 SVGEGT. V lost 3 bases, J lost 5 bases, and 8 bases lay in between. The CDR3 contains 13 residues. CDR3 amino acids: CASSYRGDQPQHF. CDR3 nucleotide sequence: TGTGCCAGCAGTTATAGGGGGGATCAGCCCCAGCATTTT.

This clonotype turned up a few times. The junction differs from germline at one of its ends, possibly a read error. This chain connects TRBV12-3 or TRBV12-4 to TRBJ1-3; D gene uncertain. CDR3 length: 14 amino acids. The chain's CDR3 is CVSSPQGTGNTIYF. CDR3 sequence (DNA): TGTGTCAGCAGTCCTCAAGGGACTGGAAACACCATATATTTT.

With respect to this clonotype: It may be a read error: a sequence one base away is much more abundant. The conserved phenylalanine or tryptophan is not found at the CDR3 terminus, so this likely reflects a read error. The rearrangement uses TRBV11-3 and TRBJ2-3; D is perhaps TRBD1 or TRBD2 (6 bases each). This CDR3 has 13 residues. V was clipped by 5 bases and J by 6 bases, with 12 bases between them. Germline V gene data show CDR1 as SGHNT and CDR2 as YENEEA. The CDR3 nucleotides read TGTGCCAGCAGCCCCTTAGGGGGGGATACGCAGTATTCT. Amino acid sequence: CASSPLGGDTQYS.

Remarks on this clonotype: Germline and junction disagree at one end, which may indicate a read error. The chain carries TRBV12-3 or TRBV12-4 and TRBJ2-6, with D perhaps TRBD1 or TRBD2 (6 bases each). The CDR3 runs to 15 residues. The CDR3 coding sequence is TGTGCCAGCATCCTTTGGGGGGCTGGGGTCAACGTCCTGACTTTC. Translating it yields CASILWGAGVNVLTF.

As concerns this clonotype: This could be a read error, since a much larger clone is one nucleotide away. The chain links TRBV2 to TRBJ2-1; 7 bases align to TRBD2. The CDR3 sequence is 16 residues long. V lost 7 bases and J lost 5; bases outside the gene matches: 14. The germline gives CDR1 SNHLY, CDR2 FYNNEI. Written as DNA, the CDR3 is TGTGCCAGCACCCGGACTGGCGGGGGTTTTAACAATGAGCAGTTCTTC. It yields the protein CASTRTGGGFNNEQFF. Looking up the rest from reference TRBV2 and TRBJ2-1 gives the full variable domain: EPEVTQTPSHQVTQMGQEVILRCVPISNHLYFYWYRQILGQKVEFLVSFYNNEISEKSEIFDDQFSVERPDGSNFTLKIRSTKLEDSAMYFCASTRTGGGFNNEQFFGPGTRLTVL.

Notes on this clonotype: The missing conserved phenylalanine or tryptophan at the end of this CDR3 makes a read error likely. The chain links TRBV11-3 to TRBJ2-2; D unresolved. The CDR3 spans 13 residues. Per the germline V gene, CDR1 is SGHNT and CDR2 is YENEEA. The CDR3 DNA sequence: TGTGCCTGCAGCTTATCGTGCACCGGGGAGCTGTTTTCC. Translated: CACSLSCTGELFS.

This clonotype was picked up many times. The CDR3 loop reads CASSPVGSGSEQYF. CDR3 in DNA: TGCGCCAGCAGCCCCGTGGGTAGCGGGAGCGAGCAGTACTTC. The rearrangement links TRBV10-2 to TRBJ2-7; 9 positions agree with TRBD2. CDR1 and CDR2 (germline): WSHSY, SAAADI. This CDR3 spans 14 amino acids. V dropped 6 bases and J dropped 6; count of bases not matched to a gene: 9.